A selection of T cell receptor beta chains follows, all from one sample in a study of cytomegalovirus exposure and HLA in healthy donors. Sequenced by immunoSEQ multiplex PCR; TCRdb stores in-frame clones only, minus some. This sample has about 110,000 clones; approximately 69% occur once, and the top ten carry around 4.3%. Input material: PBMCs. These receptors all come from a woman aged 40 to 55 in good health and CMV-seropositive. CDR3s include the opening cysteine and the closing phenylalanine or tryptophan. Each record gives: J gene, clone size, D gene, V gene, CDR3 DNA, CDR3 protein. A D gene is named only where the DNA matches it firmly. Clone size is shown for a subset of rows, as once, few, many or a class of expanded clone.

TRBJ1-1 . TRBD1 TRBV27 TGTGCCAGCAGTTTTTCGACAGGGGGAAATGAAGCTTTCTTT CASSFSTGGNEAFF
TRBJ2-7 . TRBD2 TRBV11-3 TGTGCCAGCAGCTTAGGTCTAGCGGGAGTAAGGACCTACGAGCAGTACTTC CASSLGLAGVRTYEQYF
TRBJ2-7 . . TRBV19 TGTGCCAGTAGTATAGGACACGGCTACGAGCAGTACTTC CASSIGHGYEQYF
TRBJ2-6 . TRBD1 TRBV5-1 TGCGCCAGCAGCTTGGGGTTTGGAGACAGGGGGAACTCTGGGGCCAACGTCCTGACTTTC CASSLGFGDRGNSGANVLTF
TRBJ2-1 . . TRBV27 TGTGCCAGCAGTTTATCGATTCGTTACAGCTCCTACAATGAGCAGTTCTTC CASSLSIRYSSYNEQFF
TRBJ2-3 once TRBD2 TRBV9 TGTGCCAGCAGCCTCTCCCGGACTAGTAATACGCAGTATTTT CASSLSRTSNTQYF
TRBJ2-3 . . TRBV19 TGTGCCAGTAGGCTCCCAGGCACAGATACGCAGTATTTT CASRLPGTDTQYF
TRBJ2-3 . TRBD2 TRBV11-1 TGTGCCAGCAGCTTCGGACTAGCGGGAGCAGAAGATACGCAGTATTTT CASSFGLAGAEDTQYF
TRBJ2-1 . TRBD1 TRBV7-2 TGTGCCAGCAGATTTGACAGGGCTATGTACAATGAGCAGTTCTTC CASRFDRAMYNEQFF
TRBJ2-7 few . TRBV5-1 TGCGCCAGCAGCGTCGGACAGCCTTCCTACGAGCAGTACTTC CASSVGQPSYEQYF
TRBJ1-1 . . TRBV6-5 TGTGCCAGCAGTTACTCTAACTACGACACTGAAGCTTTCTTT CASSYSNYDTEAFF
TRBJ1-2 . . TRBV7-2 TGTGCCAGCAGCTTAGCACAGGGTTACTATGGCTACACCTTC CASSLAQGYYGYTF
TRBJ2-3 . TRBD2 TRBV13 TGTGCCAGCGTTAGAGCGGGGACTAGCACAGATACGCAGTATTTT CASVRAGTSTDTQYF
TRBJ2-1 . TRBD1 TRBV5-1 TGCGCCAGCAGCGCCCGCCAGGGGGCAACGACGCAGTTCTTC CASSARQGATTQFF
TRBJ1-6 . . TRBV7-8 TGTGCCAGCAGCTTAGCGACGGGGGTGAATTCACCCCTCCACTTT CASSLATGVNSPLHF
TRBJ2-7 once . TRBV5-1 TGCGCCAGCAGCTTGTTGGGGAGCTCCTACGAGCAGTACTTC CASSLLGSSYEQYF
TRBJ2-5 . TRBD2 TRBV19 TGTGCCAGTAGTATAGCCTCCCAGACTAGCGGGAGTCGGGAGACCCAGTACTTC CASSIASQTSGSRETQYF
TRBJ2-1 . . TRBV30 TGTGCCTGGAGTCAGGGGGGCAGAGACAATGAGCAGTTCTTC CAWSQGGRDNEQFF
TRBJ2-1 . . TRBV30 TGTGCCTGGAGCTACGGTGGGAGCTCCTACAATGAGCAGTTCTTC CAWSYGGSSYNEQFF
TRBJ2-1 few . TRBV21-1 TGTGCCAGCAGCAAAAACCCACAGCCGAGCCCTTCGGGGTTATACAATGAGCAGTTCTTC CASSKNPQPSPSGLYNEQFF
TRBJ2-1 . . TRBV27 TGTGCCAGCAGTTTTAGGACTTACAATGAGCAGTTCTTC CASSFRTYNEQFF
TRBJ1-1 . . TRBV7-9 TGTGCCAGCAGCTTACGGCAGGGGAACACTGAAGCTTTCTTT CASSLRQGNTEAFF
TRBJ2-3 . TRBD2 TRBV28 TGTGCCAGCAGCCAGACTAGCGGGAGCACAGATACGCAGTATTTT CASSQTSGSTDTQYF
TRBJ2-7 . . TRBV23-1 TGCGCCAGCAGTCAATCCGACAGTCTGTGCGGCGACGAGCAGTACTTC CASSQSDSLCGDEQYF
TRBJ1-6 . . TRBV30 TGTGCCTGGAGTCCCCGACAGGCTGGGTTTTCACCCCTCCACTTT CAWSPRQAGFSPLHF
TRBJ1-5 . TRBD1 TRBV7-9 TGTGCCAGCAGCCCCCTACAGGGGAGAGAAGGCAATCAGCCCCAGCATTTT CASSPLQGREGNQPQHF
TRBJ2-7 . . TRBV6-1 TGTGCCAGCAGTGACGTGCAGGGCGAGCAGTACTTC CASSDVQGEQYF
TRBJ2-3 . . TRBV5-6 TGTGCCAGCAGCTTGGAGGGAGTAGGTTACACAGATACGCAGTATTTT CASSLEGVGYTDTQYF
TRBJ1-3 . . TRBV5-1 TGCGCCAGCAGCTTGGCCCCAACCATATATTTT CASSLAPTIYF
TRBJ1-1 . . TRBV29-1 TGCAGCGGTACTGAGAACACTGAAGCTTTCTTT CSGTENTEAFF
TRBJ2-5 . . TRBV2 TGTGCCAGCAGCTACTCCCAAGAGACCCAGTACTTC CASSYSQETQYF
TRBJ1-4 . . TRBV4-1 TGCGCCAGCAGCCAACGACAGTTCGATTTTGCAACTAATGAAAAACTGTTTTTT CASSQRQFDFATNEKLFF
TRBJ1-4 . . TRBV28 TGTGCCAGCAGTCTAATGGTAACTAATGAAAAACTGTTTTTT CASSLMVTNEKLFF
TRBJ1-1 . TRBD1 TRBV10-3 TGTGCCATCAGTGTTGGGACAGGGATCTTGGGCACTGAAGCTTTCTTT CAISVGTGILGTEAFF
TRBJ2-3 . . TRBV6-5 TGTGCCAGCGTCCCCGGTACAGATACGCAGTATTTT CASVPGTDTQYF
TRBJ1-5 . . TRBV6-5 TGTGCCAGCAGTTACTCGAACAGGGCCAATCAGCCCCAGCATTTT CASSYSNRANQPQHF
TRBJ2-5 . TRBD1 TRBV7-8 TGTGCCAGCAGCTTAGGGTCATGGGGGACAGAGCTACAAGAGACCCAGTACTTC CASSLGSWGTELQETQYF
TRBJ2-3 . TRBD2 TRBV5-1 TGCGCCAGCAGCTTGGGGTTAGCGGGGGCCTACACAGATACGCAGTATTTT CASSLGLAGAYTDTQYF
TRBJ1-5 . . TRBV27 TGTGCCAGCAGTTTTTCACAGTATAGCAATCAGCCCCAGCATTTT CASSFSQYSNQPQHF
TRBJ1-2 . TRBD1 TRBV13 TGTGCCAGCAGCTTAGGCCATGACAGGGGAGGCTACACCTTC CASSLGHDRGGYTF
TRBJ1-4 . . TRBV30 TGTGCCTGGGGGGAGGAAAAACTGTTTTTT CAWGEEKLFF
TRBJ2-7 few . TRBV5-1 TGCGCCAGCAGCTTGGGCCCGGGAAGCTCCTACGAGCAGTACTTC CASSLGPGSSYEQYF
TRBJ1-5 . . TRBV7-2 TGTGCCAGCAGCTTATCCGGGACAAATAATCAGCCCCAGCATTTT CASSLSGTNNQPQHF
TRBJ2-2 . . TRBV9 TGTGCCAGCAGCGTAGACGGCAGACTTGCGAACACCGGGGAGCTGTTTTTT CASSVDGRLANTGELFF
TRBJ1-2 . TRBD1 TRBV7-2 TGTGCCAGCAGCTTAGGACCCCAGGACAGGGGCCGTGGCTACACCTTC CASSLGPQDRGRGYTF
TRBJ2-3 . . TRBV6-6 TGTGCCAGCAGTTACCTGTTGACAGACACAGATACGCAGTATTTT CASSYLLTDTDTQYF
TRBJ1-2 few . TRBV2 TGTGCCAGCAGGCAGTCGACAGGCTCGGGGGGCTACACCTTC CASRQSTGSGGYTF
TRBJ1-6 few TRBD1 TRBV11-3 TGTGCCAGCAGCTTAGTGGGGGCCAGGGGGAATTCACCCCTCCACTTT CASSLVGARGNSPLHF
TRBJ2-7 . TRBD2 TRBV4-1 TGCGCCAGCAGCCCTCAGCGGGGAGGGAGCTACGAGCAGTACTTC CASSPQRGGSYEQYF
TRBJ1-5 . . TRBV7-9 TGTTCCAGCGGGAGCCTCAATCAGCCCCAGCATTTT CSSGSLNQPQHF
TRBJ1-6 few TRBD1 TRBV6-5 TGTGCCAGCAGCCGGACAGGGGGCAGGTCACCCCTCCACTTT CASSRTGGRSPLHF
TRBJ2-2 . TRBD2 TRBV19 TGTGCCAGTAGTATCCTAGCGGTGGACACCGGGGAGCTGTTTTTT CASSILAVDTGELFF
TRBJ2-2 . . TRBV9 TGTGCCAGCAGCGCCCGGGTCAACACCGGGGAGCTGTTTTTT CASSARVNTGELFF
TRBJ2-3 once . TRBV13 TGTGCCAGCAGCCCCTGGGACTCCCATACGCAGTATTTT CASSPWDSHTQYF